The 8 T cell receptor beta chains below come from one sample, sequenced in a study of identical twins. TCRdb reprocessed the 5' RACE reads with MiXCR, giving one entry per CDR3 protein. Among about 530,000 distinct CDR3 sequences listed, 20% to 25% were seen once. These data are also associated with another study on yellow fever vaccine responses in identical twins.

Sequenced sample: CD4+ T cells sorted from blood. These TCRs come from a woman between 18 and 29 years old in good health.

The CDR3 bases are TGTGCCAGTACCGATACTGGGACTAGCGTTGAGCAGTTCTTC. This gives the protein CASTDTGTSVEQFF. This sequence joins TRBV19 and TRBJ2-1; 10 bases are a match to TRBD2. The germline V gene encodes CDR1 LNHDA and CDR2 SQIVND (reference sequence). With V trimmed by 7 bases and J by 9 bases, 9 bases remained unmatched. The CDR3 sequence is 14 residues long.

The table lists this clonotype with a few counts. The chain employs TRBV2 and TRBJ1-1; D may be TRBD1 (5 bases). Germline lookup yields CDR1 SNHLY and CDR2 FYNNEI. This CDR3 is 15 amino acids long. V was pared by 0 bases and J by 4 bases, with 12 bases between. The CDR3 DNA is TGTGCCAGCAGTGAAGCTGGACAAGTGGGCACTGAAGCTTTCTTT. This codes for CASSEAGQVGTEAFF.

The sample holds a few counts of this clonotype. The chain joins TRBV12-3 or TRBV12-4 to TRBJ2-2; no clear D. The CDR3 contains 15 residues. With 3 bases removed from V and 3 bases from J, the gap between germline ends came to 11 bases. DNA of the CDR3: TGTGCCAGCAGTTTTGGCCAATTGGACACCGGGGAGCTGTTTTTT. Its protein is CASSFGQLDTGELFF.

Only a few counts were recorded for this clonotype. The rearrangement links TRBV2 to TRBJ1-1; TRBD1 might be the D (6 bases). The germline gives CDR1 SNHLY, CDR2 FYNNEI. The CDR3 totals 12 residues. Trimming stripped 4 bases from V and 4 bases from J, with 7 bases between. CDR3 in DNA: TGTGCCAGCAGTGGGGGGCCCACTGAAGCTTTCTTT. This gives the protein CASSGGPTEAFF.

For the CDR3, the DNA is TGTGCCAGCAGTTTGAAACCCGGGAGGGCTGAAGCTTTCTTT. Its protein product is CASSLKPGRAEAFF. The chain carries TRBV12-3 or TRBV12-4 and TRBJ1-1; D remains ambiguous. The V gene lost 3 bases and the J gene lost 6 bases, with 14 bases spanning the gap. The CDR3 extends over 14 amino acids.

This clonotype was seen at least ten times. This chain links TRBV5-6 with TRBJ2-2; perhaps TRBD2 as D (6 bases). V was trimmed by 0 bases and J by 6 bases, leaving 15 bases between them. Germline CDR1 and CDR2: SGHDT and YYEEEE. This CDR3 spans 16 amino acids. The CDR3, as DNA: TGTGCCAGCAGCTTGGTCAGCGGAGGGGCGGCCGGGGAGCTGTTTTTT. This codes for CASSLVSGGAAGELFF.

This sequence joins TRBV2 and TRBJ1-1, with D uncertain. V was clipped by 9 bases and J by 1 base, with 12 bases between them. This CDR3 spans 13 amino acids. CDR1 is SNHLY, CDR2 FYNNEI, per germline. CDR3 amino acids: CASLRTANTEAFF. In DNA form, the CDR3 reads TGTGCCAGTTTAAGGACGGCGAACACTGAAGCTTTCTTT.

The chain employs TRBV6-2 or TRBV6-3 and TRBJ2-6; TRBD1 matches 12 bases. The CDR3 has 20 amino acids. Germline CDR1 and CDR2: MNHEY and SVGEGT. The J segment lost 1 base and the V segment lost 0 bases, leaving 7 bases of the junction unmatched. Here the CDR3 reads CASSYSIGTGGVSGANVLTF. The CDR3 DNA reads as TGTGCCAGCAGTTACTCGATCGGGACAGGGGGCGTTTCTGGGGCCAACGTCCTGACTTTC.